This note documents a single TCR beta chain sequence. In germline, CDR1 is SGHRS, CDR2 YFSETQ. This CDR3 has 17 amino acids. V shed 4 bases and J 0 bases; nucleotides not matched to a gene: 7. The data belong to a study of blood T cell repertoires in COVID-19. Study summary: Samples representing acute and convalescent COVID-19 were sourced from the United States, Italy and Spain. Sources were T cells, B-cell-depleted T cells, or PBMCs; the material itself was cDNA or gDNA.

Study processing details: Researchers report that nucleated cell counts were estimated from reference gene primer amplification. TCRdb keeps only in-frame clones here, not all; method: immunoSEQ multiplex PCR. D and trimming were read from the DNA, whereas the V and J calls and clone size are those reported in that table. The data contain about 28,000 clones, 84% of them singletons. The TCR sequence derives from a man between 65 and 79 years old with active COVID-19. Input material: peripheral blood. The chain links TRBV5-1 to TRBJ1-6; 7 bases map to TRBD1. CDR3 DNA sequence: TGCGCCAGCAGCGGGGGACAGCCCAGCTCCTATAATTCACCCCTCCACTTT. It translates to CASSGGQPSSYNSPLHF.